This T cell receptor beta chain appears in the sequencing data of a study of radiation and T cells in renal cell carcinoma. Study-wide findings and caveats: Baseline intratumoral clonotype presence is unknown without pretreatment biopsies.

Time point denoted: blood 4 weeks post-SBRT, at nephrectomy. The treatment: 15 Gy SBRT to primary tumor, nephrectomy 4 weeks later. Nephrectomy followed 15 Gy stereotactic body radiation by 4 weeks. After SBRT, blood was collected at 2 and 4 weeks, plus baseline. This renal cell carcinoma was of the clear cell type. Comment on this clone: Its specificity is not known.

Data came from immunoSEQ multiplex PCR; TCRdb stores just in-frame clones and leaves some out. The table shows approximately 92,000 clones, with around 81% occurring only once. Between the trimmed V and J ends, which lost 4 bases and 3 bases, there was a span of 14 bases. This CDR3 has 15 residues. Germline V CDR1 and CDR2: WSHSY, SAAADI. The receptor comes from a man aged 45-65 years with renal cell carcinoma. The material sequenced was blood, taken from a patient whose treatment included radiotherapy and nephrectomy. V usage is TRBV10-2 and J usage is TRBJ2-3; possible D gene TRBD2, 6 bases. The CDR3 coding sequence is TGCGCCAGCAGTGGGGGACTTCATGTAACAGATACGCAGTATTTT. This sequence encodes CASSGGLHVTDTQYF.